These 15 T cell receptor beta chains originate from one sample sequenced in a study of radiotherapy plus CTLA-4 blockade in lung cancer. This table comes from immunoSEQ multiplex PCR, and its TCRdb copy is limited to in-frame clones, with some not included. The sample records 65,000 to 100,000 clones, around 86% being singletons. The sample in question was peripheral blood, obtained from a patient treated with radiotherapy plus ipilimumab. The receptor source for this set is a human donor with non-small cell lung cancer who had stable disease on radiotherapy plus ipilimumab.

This chain links TRBV28 with TRBJ2-7; 10 nucleotides line up with TRBD2. Germline values: CDR1 MDHEN, CDR2 SYDVKM. Unmatched junction bases numbered 12, after V lost 9 bases and J lost 7 bases. This CDR3 has 14 amino acids. CDR3 residues: CASAPSGGSREQYF. The CDR3 DNA reads as TGTGCCAGTGCCCCTAGCGGGGGCTCCCGGGAGCAGTACTTC.

The V gene is TRBV28, the J gene TRBJ1-2, with D unclear. Per the germline V gene, CDR1 is MDHEN and CDR2 is SYDVKM. V dropped 8 bases and J dropped 5 bases, with 24 bases sitting between them. The CDR3 contains 16 residues. Here the CDR3 DNA reads TGTGCCAGCGGCCCAACCACCCCCGCCGGATTTTATGGCTACACCTTC. Protein: CASGPTTPAGFYGYTF.

This clone appeared a single time. The chain links TRBV7-8 to TRBJ1-5; TRBD1 is a possible D gene (5 bases). V dropped 3 bases and J dropped 6 bases, with 18 bases sitting between them. The CDR3 sequence is 16 residues long. The germline gives CDR1 SGHVS, CDR2 FQNEAQ. The chain's CDR3 is CASSFSSGGGGQPQHF. CDR3 bases: TGTGCCAGCAGCTTCAGTTCTGGGGGGGGAGGTCAGCCCCAGCATTTT.

The chain joins TRBV10-2 to TRBJ1-1; TRBD1 is a possible D gene (6 bases). V lost 6 bases to trimming and J lost 11 bases, with 13 bases between them. This CDR3 is built from 11 residues. Germline CDR1 is WSHSY and CDR2 is SAAADI. Written as DNA, the CDR3 is TGCGCCAGCAGCGACAGGATGAGTGCTTTCTTT. This codes for CASSDRMSAFF.

With respect to this clone: This CDR3 fails to terminate in the conserved phenylalanine or tryptophan, so it likely reflects a read error. The rearrangement joins TRBV7-8 to TRBJ2-2, with D possibly TRBD2 on 6 matching bases. The V end was cut by 5 bases, the J end by 5 bases, with 18 bases between. Germline CDR1 SGHVS, CDR2 FQNEAQ. The length of the CDR3 is 16 residues. The CDR3 sequence: CASSRYGGTGTGELFL. The CDR3 bases are TGTGCCAGCAGCCGTTATGGCGGGACCGGAACCGGGGAGCTGTTTCTT.

J is TRBJ1-5 and V is TRBV7-2, with D possibly being TRBD1 (5 bases). The CDR3 length is 14 residues. Germline lookup yields CDR1 SGHTA and CDR2 FQGNSA. Deletions cut 5 bases from V and 3 bases from J, with 11 bases between. The CDR3 reads CASSAGGFNQPQHF. DNA of the CDR3: TGTGCCAGCAGCGCCGGGGGATTCAATCAGCCCCAGCATTTT.

The chain is built from TRBV9 and TRBJ1-4, with 8 bases matching TRBD1. The length of the CDR3 is 13 residues. Trimming took 4 bases from V and 6 from J; bases not matched to a gene: 2. Germline lookup yields CDR1 SGDLS and CDR2 YYNGEE. DNA for the CDR3: TGTGCCAGCAGCCCGACAGGGGATGAAAAACTGTTTTTT. Its translation: CASSPTGDEKLFF. Based on the CDR3 plus reference TRBV9 and TRBJ1-4, the full variable domain is DSGVTQTPKHLITATGQRVTLRCSPRSGDLSVYWYQQSLDQGLQFLIQYYNGEERAKGNILERFSAQQFPDLHSELNLSSLELGDSALYFCASSPTGDEKLFFGSGTQLSVL.

This clone was counted once. The DNA of the CDR3 is TGTGCCAGCAGCCTGACTAGCTTAAATGAGCAGTTCTTC. This sequence encodes CASSLTSLNEQFF. The chain carries TRBV5-4 and TRBJ2-1; 7 bases fit TRBD2. Losses at the gene ends were 4 bases for V and 7 bases for J; bases not matched to a gene: 5. CDR1 SGHNT and CDR2 YYREEE come from the germline V gene (reference sequence). There are 13 residues in the CDR3. Filled out from reference TRBV5-4 and TRBJ2-1, the complete variable domain reads ETGVTQSPTHLIKTRGQQVTLRCSSQSGHNTVSWYQQALGQGPQFIFQYYREEENGRGNFPPRFSGLQFPNYSSELNVNALELDDSALYLCASSLTSLNEQFFGPGTRLTVL.

The chain uses TRBV6-5 and TRBJ2-7; 11 bases align to TRBD2. Germline V lookup: CDR1 MNHEY, CDR2 SVGAGI. The CDR3 runs 14 residues. V shed 6 bases, J shed 7 bases, and the junction held 8 bases outside the gene matches. The CDR3 bases are TGTGCCAGCAGCGCAACTAGCGGGGGCGCGGAGCAGTACTTC. The encoded protein is CASSATSGGAEQYF.

The rearrangement joins TRBV11-2 to TRBJ2-6; D remains ambiguous. V was cut by 1 base and J by 2 bases, with 3 bases left in between. Germline CDR1 SGHAT, CDR2 FQNNGV. This CDR3 spans 14 amino acids. CDR3 DNA: TGTGCCAGCAGCTTAGCGACTGGGGCCAACGTCCTGACTTTC. Protein: CASSLATGANVLTF.

This chain links TRBV11-3 with TRBJ2-2, with D uncertain. V shed 3 bases and J shed 2 bases, with 4 bases lying between them. The germline CDR1 and CDR2 sequences are SGHNT and YENEEA. The CDR3 spans 13 residues. This CDR3 reads CASSLVNTGELFF. CDR3 sequence (DNA): TGTGCCAGCAGCTTGGTAAACACCGGGGAGCTGTTTTTT.

The CDR3 sequence is CASSSEQGLDTEAFF. The CDR3 nucleotides are TGCGCCAGCAGCTCCGAGCAGGGTCTGGACACTGAAGCTTTCTTT. The chain couples TRBV5-1 to TRBJ1-1; D is possibly TRBD1 (5 bases). The CDR3 consists of 15 residues. Germline lookup yields CDR1 SGHRS and CDR2 YFSETQ. V was trimmed by 3 bases and J by 3 bases, leaving 15 bases between them.

J is TRBJ2-3 and V is TRBV30; TRBD2 matches 8 bases. The CDR3 covers 15 residues. The germline V gene encodes CDR1 GTSNPN and CDR2 SVGIG (reference sequence). Unmatched junction bases numbered 6, after V lost 3 bases and J lost 1 base. CDR3 sequence reads: CAWRPGRVGTDTQYF. In DNA form, the CDR3 reads TGTGCCTGGAGACCCGGGAGGGTAGGCACAGATACGCAGTATTTT.

The chain employs TRBV28 and TRBJ2-3, with D possibly being TRBD1 or TRBD2 (7 bases each). CDR3 size: 16 residues. Trimming stripped 5 bases from V and 2 bases from J, with 17 bases between. Germline-derived CDR1 and CDR2 are MDHEN and SYDVKM. For the CDR3, the DNA is TGTGCCAGCAGTGCCCTGCAGGGGGGGAACACAGATACGCAGTATTTT. It specifies CASSALQGGNTDTQYF.

CDR3 DNA: TGTGCCAGCAGCTTACAGGGGGCCACTGAAGCTTTCTTT. It translates to CASSLQGATEAFF. The gene calls are TRBV7-9 and TRBJ1-1; TRBD1 matches at 8 bases. Per germline, CDR1 SEHNR and CDR2 FQNEAQ (reference sequence). The CDR3 contains 13 residues. The trim removed 2 bases at V and 4 bases at J, leaving 0 bases unmatched.